This T cell receptor (beta chain) was retrieved from a study of tumor-infiltrating lymphocytes in primary liver carcinoma. Blood RNA came from unsorted whole blood; germline DNA was also extracted. As regards this clonotype: Given a much more abundant clone one base away, this may be a read error.

The researchers produced TCR beta cDNA from approximately 550 ng total RNA with a constant-region primer. Three rounds of nested multiplex PCR with slightly modified ARM-PCR produced TCR beta libraries. In the first two PCR rounds, TRBV1-TRBV30 forward primers were paired with a C-beta reverse primer, and each round lasted nine to ten cycles. Each CDR3 protein gets one entry after TCRdb re-called the multiplex PCR reads with MiXCR. The sample records about 310,000 distinct CDR3 sequences, roughly three fifths being singletons. The CDR3 totals 12 residues. The V end was cut by 3 bases, the J end by 12 bases, with 15 bases between. Looked up from germline, CDR1 is SGHDT and CDR2 is YYEEEE.

The rearrangement uses TRBV5-6 and TRBJ1-2, with D uncertain. The clonotype originates from a woman aged 25 to 45 with primary liver carcinoma and hepatitis B virus infection. The specimen sequenced was peripheral blood. CDR3 nucleotides: TGTGCCAGCAGCTCCTATGCCCGCGTAAACACCTTC. This translates into CASSSYARVNTF.